This T cell receptor (beta chain) derives from a study of patients and donors after allogeneic stem cell transplantation. The sample holds many counts of this clonotype. TCRdb re-called the RT-PCR reads through MiXCR, storing one row per CDR3 protein. The data show over 400,000 distinct CDR3 sequences, with 15% to 20% seen just once and less than 8% held by the top ten. Sequencing used blood, either unsorted or a sorted T cell fraction (not recorded which). This TCR was sampled from a human donor who was either an allogeneic HSCT recipient or a stem cell or donor lymphocyte infusion donor (not recorded which). It is not recorded whose cells these are; they may come from a transplant donor.

The DNA of the CDR3 is TGTGCCAGCAGTAGAAACGGGATCTCCTACGAGCAGTACTTC. This gives the protein CASSRNGISYEQYF. This chain uses TRBV12-3 or TRBV12-4 with TRBJ2-7; a possible D gene is TRBD2 (5 bases). V shed 5 bases and J shed 0 bases, with 11 bases lying between them. The CDR3 is made up of 14 amino acids.